This T cell receptor beta chain originates from a study of control samples from healthy donors and cancer patients. The sample holds a few counts of this clone. Profiling relied on immunoSEQ multiplex PCR, and the TCRdb table lists in-frame clones only, not all of them. The table lists about 140,000 clones, approximately 91% of them singletons. The CDR3 sequence is 14 residues long. Germline-derived CDR1 and CDR2 are MGHDK and SYGVNS. Trimming pared 2 bases from V and 4 bases from J, leaving 11 bases between. The sequence came from a woman under 40 in good health. J is TRBJ1-2 and V is TRBV25-1; tentatively, D is TRBD1 (6 bases). The specimen was blood. Written as DNA, the CDR3 is TGTGCCAGCAGTGAAACAGGGTTTACCTATGGCTACACCTTC. It encodes CASSETGFTYGYTF.